Listed below are T cell receptor beta chains from one sample, sequenced in a study of post-analysis software for immune sequencing data. TCRdb redid the calling of the PCR reads with MiXCR, one entry per CDR3 protein. The profile shows approximately 660,000 distinct CDR3 sequences, 59% of them singletons. Source material: blood. The receptors derive from a girl aged 2-15 years with multiple sclerosis. Both conserved end residues are part of each CDR3. Each record gives: D gene, J gene, V gene, clone size, CDR3 protein, CDR3 DNA. D genes are given only for firm matches. Clone size is shown for a subset of rows, as once, few, many or a class of expanded clone.

D: NA
J: TRBJ2-7
V: TRBV5-1
size: NA
CDR3: CASSYRTPASSYEQYF
DNA: TGCGCCAGCAGTTATAGGACGCCGGCCTCGAGCTACGAGCAGTACTTC

D: NA
J: TRBJ2-1
V: TRBV12-3/TRBV12-4
size: few
CDR3: CASSFPPRDNEQFF
DNA: TGTGCCAGCAGTTTTCCCCCGCGGGACAATGAGCAGTTCTTC

D: NA
J: TRBJ1-1
V: TRBV21-1
size: NA
CDR3: CASSNRPRGGHTEAFF
DNA: TGTGCCAGCAGCAATCGTCCTCGGGGTGGCCACACTGAAGCTTTCTTT

D: NA
J: TRBJ1-2
V: TRBV7-9
size: once
CDR3: CASSYPGTPNYGYTF
DNA: TGTGCCAGCAGTTACCCCGGGACACCAAACTATGGCTACACCTTC

D: TRBD1
J: TRBJ2-1
V: TRBV7-9
size: NA
CDR3: CASSGTGVTYNEQFF
DNA: TGTGCCAGCAGCGGGACAGGGGTCACCTACAATGAGCAGTTCTTC

D: TRBD2
J: TRBJ2-3
V: TRBV7-3
size: NA
CDR3: CASSLHGGTGATDTQYF
DNA: TGTGCCAGCAGCTTACACGGGGGGACGGGTGCCACAGATACGCAGTATTTT

D: NA
J: TRBJ2-3
V: TRBV12-3/TRBV12-4
size: few
CDR3: CASSPGVGTDTQYF
DNA: TGTGCCAGCAGCCCTGGGGTGGGCACAGATACGCAGTATTTT

D: NA
J: TRBJ2-1
V: TRBV20-1
size: few
CDR3: CSADGTVGRDEQFF
DNA: TGCAGTGCTGACGGGACAGTGGGGAGGGATGAGCAGTTCTTC

D: NA
J: TRBJ2-3
V: TRBV7-9
size: NA
CDR3: CASVAGANTQYF
DNA: TGTGCCAGCGTCGCGGGGGCGAATACGCAGTATTTT

D: NA
J: TRBJ2-1
V: TRBV20-1
size: few
CDR3: CSAIKPLNEQFF
DNA: TGCAGTGCTATCAAACCCTTAAATGAGCAGTTCTTC

D: NA
J: TRBJ2-1
V: TRBV5-1
size: NA
CDR3: CASSPFERRADEQFF
DNA: TGCGCCAGCAGCCCGTTCGAGAGGAGGGCGGATGAGCAGTTCTTC

D: NA
J: TRBJ2-7
V: TRBV9
size: few
CDR3: CASSSGLKGHEQYF
DNA: TGTGCCAGCAGCTCCGGACTGAAGGGGCACGAGCAGTACTTC

D: NA
J: TRBJ2-5
V: TRBV20-1
size: NA
CDR3: CSAEDGEAPNRETQYF
DNA: TGCAGTGCTGAGGATGGTGAGGCCCCCAATCGGGAGACCCAGTACTTC

D: NA
J: TRBJ1-6
V: TRBV29-1
size: NA
CDR3: CSVGPTENSSYNSPLHF
DNA: TGCAGCGTTGGTCCGACAGAGAATAGCTCCTATAATTCACCCCTCCACTTT

D: NA
J: TRBJ1-1
V: TRBV9
size: NA
CDR3: CASSVDQAPNTEAFF
DNA: TGTGCCAGCAGCGTAGACCAGGCGCCTAACACTGAAGCTTTCTTT

D: NA
J: TRBJ2-7
V: TRBV11-2
size: NA
CDR3: CASSLEPGVGSYEQYF
DNA: TGTGCCAGCAGCTTAGAGCCGGGGGTAGGATCCTACGAGCAGTACTTC

D: TRBD2
J: TRBJ2-7
V: TRBV5-1
size: NA
CDR3: CASSSPLVASGNYEQYF
DNA: TGCGCCAGCAGCTCCCCCTTAGTGGCTAGCGGAAATTACGAGCAGTACTTC

D: TRBD2
J: TRBJ2-5
V: TRBV20-1
size: NA
CDR3: CSAGTNGRVGETQYF
DNA: TGCAGTGCTGGGACTAACGGGAGAGTTGGAGAGACCCAGTACTTC

D: TRBD2
J: TRBJ2-4
V: TRBV6-5
size: NA
CDR3: CASSPGPRLAQAYF
DNA: TGTGCCAGCAGTCCAGGCCCCAGACTAGCTCAAGCGTACTTC

D: TRBD2
J: TRBJ2-7
V: TRBV5-1
size: few
CDR3: CASSWGIAGGTYEQYF
DNA: TGCGCCAGCAGCTGGGGGATAGCGGGAGGCACCTACGAGCAGTACTTC

D: NA
J: TRBJ2-1
V: TRBV20-1
size: NA
CDR3: CSARGWRRAGLSYNEQFF
DNA: TGCAGTGCTAGAGGTTGGAGGAGGGCAGGGCTCTCCTACAATGAGCAGTTCTTC

D: NA
J: TRBJ1-4
V: TRBV6-1
size: NA
CDR3: CGTIGRLNEKLFF
DNA: TGTGGTACGATTGGACGGCTCAATGAAAAACTGTTTTTT

D: TRBD1
J: TRBJ2-5
V: TRBV20-1
size: few
CDR3: CSASGTAQETQYF
DNA: TGCAGTGCGTCCGGGACAGCACAAGAGACCCAGTACTTC

D: NA
J: TRBJ2-5
V: TRBV10-2
size: few
CDR3: CASSAGRGLQETQYF
DNA: TGCGCCAGCAGTGCCGGGCGGGGGCTCCAAGAGACCCAGTACTTC